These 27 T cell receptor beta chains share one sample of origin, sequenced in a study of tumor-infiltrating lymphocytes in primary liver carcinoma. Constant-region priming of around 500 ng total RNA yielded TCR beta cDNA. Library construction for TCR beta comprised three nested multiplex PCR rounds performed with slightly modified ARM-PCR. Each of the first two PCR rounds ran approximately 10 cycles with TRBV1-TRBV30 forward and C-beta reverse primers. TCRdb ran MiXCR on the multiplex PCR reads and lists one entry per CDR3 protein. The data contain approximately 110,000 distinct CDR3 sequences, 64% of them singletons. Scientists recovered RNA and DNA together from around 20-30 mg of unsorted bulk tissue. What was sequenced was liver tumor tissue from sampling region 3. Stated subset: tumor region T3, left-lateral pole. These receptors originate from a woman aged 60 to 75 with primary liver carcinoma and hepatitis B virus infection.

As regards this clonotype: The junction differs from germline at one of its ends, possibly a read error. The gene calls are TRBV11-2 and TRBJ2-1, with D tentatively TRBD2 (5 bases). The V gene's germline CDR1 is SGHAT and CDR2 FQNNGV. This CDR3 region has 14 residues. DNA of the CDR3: TGTGCCAGCAGTCAGGACTCGAGGTATAGGGAGCACTTCTTT. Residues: CASSQDSRYREHFF.

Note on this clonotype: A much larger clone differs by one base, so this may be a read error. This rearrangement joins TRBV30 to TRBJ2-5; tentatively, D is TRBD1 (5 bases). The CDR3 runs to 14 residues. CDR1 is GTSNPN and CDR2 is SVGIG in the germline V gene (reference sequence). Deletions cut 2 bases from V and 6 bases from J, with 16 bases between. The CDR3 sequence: CAWSPSGYGKTQYF. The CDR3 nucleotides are TGTGCCTGGAGTCCCTCAGGGTATGGGAAGACCCAGTACTTC.

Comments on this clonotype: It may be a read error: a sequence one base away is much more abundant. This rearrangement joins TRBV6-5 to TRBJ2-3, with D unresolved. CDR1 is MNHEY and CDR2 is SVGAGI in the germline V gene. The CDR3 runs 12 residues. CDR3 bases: TGTACACTGGGCACTCCCGACGCGAGGCAGTATTTT. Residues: CTLGTPDARQYF.

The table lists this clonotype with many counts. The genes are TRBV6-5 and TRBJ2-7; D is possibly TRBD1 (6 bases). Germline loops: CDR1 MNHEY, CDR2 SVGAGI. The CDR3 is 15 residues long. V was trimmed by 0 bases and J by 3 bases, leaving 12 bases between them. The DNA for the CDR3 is TGTGCCAGCAGTTACTCAGGGGACATGGGCTACGAGCAGTACTTC. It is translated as CASSYSGDMGYEQYF.

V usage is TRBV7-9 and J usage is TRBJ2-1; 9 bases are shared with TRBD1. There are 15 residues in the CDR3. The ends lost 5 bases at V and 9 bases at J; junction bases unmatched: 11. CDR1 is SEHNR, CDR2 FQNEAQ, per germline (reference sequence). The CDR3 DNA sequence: TGTGCCAGCAGCCCAAACCGGGACAGGGTCGGTGAGCAGTTCTTC. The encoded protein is CASSPNRDRVGEQFF.

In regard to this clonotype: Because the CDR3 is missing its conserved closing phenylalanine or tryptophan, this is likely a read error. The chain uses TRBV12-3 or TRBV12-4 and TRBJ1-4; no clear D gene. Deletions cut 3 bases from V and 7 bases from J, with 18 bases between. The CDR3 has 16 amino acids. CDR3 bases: TGTGCCAGCAGTTTGGTACCATTACGGGCTACTGAAAAACTGTTTTCT. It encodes CASSLVPLRATEKLFS.

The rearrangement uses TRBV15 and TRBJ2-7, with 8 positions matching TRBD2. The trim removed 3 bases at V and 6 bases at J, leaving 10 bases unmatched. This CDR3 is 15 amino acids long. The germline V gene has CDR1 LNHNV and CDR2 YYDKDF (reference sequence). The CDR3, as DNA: TGTGCCACCAGCAGCGGGGTGGGCGGGAGGTCCGAGCAGTACTTC. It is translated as CATSSGVGGRSEQYF. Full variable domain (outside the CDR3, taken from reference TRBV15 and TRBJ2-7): DAMVIQNPRYQVTQFGKPVTLSCSQTLNHNVMYWYQQKSSQAPKLLFHYYDKDFNNEADTPDNFQSRRPNTSFCFLDIRSPGLGDTAMYLCATSSGVGGRSEQYFGPGTRLTVT.

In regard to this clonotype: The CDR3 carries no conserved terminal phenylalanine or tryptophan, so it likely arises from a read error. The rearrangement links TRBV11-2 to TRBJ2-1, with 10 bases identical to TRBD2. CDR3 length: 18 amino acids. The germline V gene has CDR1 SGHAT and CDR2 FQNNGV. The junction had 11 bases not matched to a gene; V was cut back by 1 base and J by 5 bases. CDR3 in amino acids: CASSLVPPAGGQNNEQFL. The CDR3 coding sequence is TGTGCCAGCAGCTTAGTCCCCCCAGCGGGAGGGCAAAACAATGAGCAGTTCCTC.

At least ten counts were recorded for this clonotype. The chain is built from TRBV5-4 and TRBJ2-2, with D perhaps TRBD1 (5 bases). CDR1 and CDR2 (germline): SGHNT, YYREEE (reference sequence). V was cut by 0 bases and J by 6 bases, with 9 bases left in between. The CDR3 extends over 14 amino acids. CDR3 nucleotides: TGTGCCAGCAGCTTGGGGACAAGTCCCGGGGAGCTGTTTTTT. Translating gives CASSLGTSPGELFF. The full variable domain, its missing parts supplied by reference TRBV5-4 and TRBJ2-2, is ETGVTQSPTHLIKTRGQQVTLRCSSQSGHNTVSWYQQALGQGPQFIFQYYREEENGRGNFPPRFSGLQFPNYSSELNVNALELDDSALYLCASSLGTSPGELFFGEGSRLTVL.

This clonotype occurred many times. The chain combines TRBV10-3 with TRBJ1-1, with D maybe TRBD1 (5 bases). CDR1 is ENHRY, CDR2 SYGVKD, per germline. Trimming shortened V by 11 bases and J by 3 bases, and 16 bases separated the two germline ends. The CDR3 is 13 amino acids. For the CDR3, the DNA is TGTGCCGCCAACATGGGGGTGGACACTGAAGCTTTCTTT. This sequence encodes CAANMGVDTEAFF.

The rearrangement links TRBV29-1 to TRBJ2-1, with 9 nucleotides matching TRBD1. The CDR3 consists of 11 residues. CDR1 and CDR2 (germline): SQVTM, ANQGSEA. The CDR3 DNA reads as TGCGGTGGCGACAGGGGGAATGAGCAGTTCTTC. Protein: CGGDRGNEQFF.

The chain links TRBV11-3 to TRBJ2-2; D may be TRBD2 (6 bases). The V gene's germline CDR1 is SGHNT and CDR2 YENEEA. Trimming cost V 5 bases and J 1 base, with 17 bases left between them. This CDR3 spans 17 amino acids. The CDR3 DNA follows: TGTGCCAGCAGCCCCGGATTAGCGGAAGGGAACACCGGGGAGCTGTTTTTT. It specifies CASSPGLAEGNTGELFF.

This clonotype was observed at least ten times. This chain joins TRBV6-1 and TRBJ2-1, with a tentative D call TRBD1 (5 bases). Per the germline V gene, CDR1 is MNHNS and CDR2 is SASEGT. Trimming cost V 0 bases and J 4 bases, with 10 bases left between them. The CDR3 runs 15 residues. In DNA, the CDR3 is TGTGCCAGCAGTGAAGCAGGGGCCACATACAATGAGCAGTTCTTC. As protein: CASSEAGATYNEQFF.

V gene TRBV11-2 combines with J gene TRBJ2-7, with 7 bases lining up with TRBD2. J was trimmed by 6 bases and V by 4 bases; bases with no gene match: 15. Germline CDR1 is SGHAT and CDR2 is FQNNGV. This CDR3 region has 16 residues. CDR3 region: CASSYRGRASGSEQYF. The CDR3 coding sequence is TGTGCCAGCAGCTACAGAGGGAGGGCCTCGGGAAGCGAGCAGTACTTC.

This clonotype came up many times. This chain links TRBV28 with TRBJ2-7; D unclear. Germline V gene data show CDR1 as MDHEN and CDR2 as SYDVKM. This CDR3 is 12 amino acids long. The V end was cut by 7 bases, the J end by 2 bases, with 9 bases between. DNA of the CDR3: TGTGCCAGCAAAAGTATGGCCTACGAGCAGTACTTC. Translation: CASKSMAYEQYF. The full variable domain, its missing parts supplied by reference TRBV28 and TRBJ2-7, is DVKVTQSSRYLVKRTGEKVFLECVQDMDHENMFWYRQDPGLGLRLIYFSYDVKMKEKGDIPEGYSVSREKKERFSLILESASTNQTSMYLCASKSMAYEQYFGPGTRLTVT.

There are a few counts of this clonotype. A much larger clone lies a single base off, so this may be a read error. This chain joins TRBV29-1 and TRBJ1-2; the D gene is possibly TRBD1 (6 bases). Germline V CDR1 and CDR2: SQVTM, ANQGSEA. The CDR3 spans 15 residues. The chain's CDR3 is CSVGEVAGTKDGYIF. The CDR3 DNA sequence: TGCAGCGTTGGGGAGGTTGCCGGGACAAAAGATGGCTACATCTTC.

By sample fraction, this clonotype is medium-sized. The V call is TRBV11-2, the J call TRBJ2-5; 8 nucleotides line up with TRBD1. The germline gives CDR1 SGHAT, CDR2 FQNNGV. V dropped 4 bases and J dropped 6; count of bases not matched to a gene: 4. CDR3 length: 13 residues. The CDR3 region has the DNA TGTGCCAGCAGCTATACAGGGGGGAAGACCCAGTACTTC. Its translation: CASSYTGGKTQYF.

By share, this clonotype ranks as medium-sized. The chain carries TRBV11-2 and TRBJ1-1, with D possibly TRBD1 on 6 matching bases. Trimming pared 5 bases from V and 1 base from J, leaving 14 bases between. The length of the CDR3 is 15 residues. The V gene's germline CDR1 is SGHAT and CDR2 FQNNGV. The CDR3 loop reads CASSRIRGGNTEAFF. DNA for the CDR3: TGTGCCAGCAGCCGAATCAGGGGCGGGAACACTGAAGCTTTCTTT.

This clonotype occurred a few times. For the CDR3, the DNA is TGCGCCAGCAGCTCCGGACAGAACACTGAAGCTTTCTTT. Translation gives CASSSGQNTEAFF. The chain carries TRBV5-1 and TRBJ1-1; tentatively, D is TRBD1 (5 bases). The CDR3 contains 13 residues. Germline V gene lookup returns CDR1 SGHRS and CDR2 YFSETQ. V lost 3 bases and J lost 1, with 7 bases in between.

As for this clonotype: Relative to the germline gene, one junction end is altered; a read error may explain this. The DNA of the CDR3 is TGTACCAGCAGTTTGCGGGACGGGAACTATGGCTACACCTTC. This translates into CTSSLRDGNYGYTF. This chain connects TRBV12-3 or TRBV12-4 to TRBJ1-2; maybe TRBD1 (5 bases). The CDR3 spans 14 residues.

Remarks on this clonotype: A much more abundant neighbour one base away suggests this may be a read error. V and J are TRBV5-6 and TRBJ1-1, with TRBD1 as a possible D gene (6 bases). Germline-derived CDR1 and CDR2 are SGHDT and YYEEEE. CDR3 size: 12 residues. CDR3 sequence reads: CTSSLNRDEAFF. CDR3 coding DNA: TGTACCAGCAGCTTGAACAGGGATGAAGCTTTCTTT.

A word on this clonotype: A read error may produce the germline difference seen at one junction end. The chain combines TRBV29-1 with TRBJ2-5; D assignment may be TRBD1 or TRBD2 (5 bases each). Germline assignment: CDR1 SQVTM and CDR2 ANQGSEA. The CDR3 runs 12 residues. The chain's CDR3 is CSIFRDHGTRYF. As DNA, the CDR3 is TGTAGCATTTTCCGGGACCATGGGACCCGGTACTTC.

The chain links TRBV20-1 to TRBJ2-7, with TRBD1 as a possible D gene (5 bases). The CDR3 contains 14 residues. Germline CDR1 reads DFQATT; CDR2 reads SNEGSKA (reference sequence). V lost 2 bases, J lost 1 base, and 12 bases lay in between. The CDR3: CSARSRDISYEQYF. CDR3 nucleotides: TGCAGTGCTAGAAGCAGGGATATATCCTACGAGCAGTACTTC.

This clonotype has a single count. DNA of the CDR3: TGCATCAGCAGCCAAAGCCCGGGAGTAGACACTGAAGCTTTCTTT. Encoded protein: CISSQSPGVDTEAFF. The chain links TRBV4-1 to TRBJ1-1; D is unclear. There are 15 residues in the CDR3. The germline V gene has CDR1 MGHRA and CDR2 YSYEKL.

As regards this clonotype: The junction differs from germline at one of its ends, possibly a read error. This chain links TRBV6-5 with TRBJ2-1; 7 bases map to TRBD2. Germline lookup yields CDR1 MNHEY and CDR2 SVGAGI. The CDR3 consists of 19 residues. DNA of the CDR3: TGTGCCGGCAGTTACGTCTTTGGGGGAGGGCCTGGGGCCTACAATGAGCCGTTCTTT. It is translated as CAGSYVFGGGPGAYNEPFF.

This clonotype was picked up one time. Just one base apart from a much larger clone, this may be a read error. The CDR3, as DNA: TGTGCCAGCAGCGTCGATAATTCATCCCTCCACTTT. It yields the protein CASSVDNSSLHF. The V call is TRBV9, the J call TRBJ1-6; D remains unclear. Germline CDR1 SGDLS, CDR2 YYNGEE. The CDR3 consists of 12 residues. Complete variable domain (other parts from reference TRBV9 and TRBJ1-6): DSGVTQTPKHLITATGQRVTLRCSPRSGDLSVYWYQQSLDQGLQFLIQYYNGEERAKGNILERFSAQQFPDLHSELNLSSLELGDSALYFCASSVDNSSLHFGNGTRLTVT.

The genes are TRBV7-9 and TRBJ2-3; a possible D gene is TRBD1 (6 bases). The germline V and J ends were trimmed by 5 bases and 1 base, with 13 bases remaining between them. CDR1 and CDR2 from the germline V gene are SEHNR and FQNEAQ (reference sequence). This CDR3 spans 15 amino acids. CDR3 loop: CASSVRDTRTDTQYF. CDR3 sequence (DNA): TGTGCCAGCAGCGTCCGGGACACCCGCACAGATACGCAGTATTTT.